Below are 14 T cell receptor beta chains sequenced from a single sample in a study of cytomegalovirus exposure and HLA in healthy donors (dated by TCRdb to the late 2010s). The library was prepared using the immunoSEQ multiplex PCR assay. The multiplex PCR relied on a mix of 60 forward primers for TCR Vbeta segments and 13 reverse primers for TCR Jbeta segments. Sourced from immuneACCESS, this table was stored by TCRdb with only in-frame sequences that have V and J called. A share of the clones is absent; for the studies checked, an unresolved V gene accounts for under half, and the remainder has no known explanation. This sample's listing comprises about 55,000 clones. Roughly 9% of the sample rests with the top ten. Source material: PBMCs. These receptor sequences come from a man aged 50 to 59 in good health and CMV-seropositive.

The chain recombines TRBV5-6 with TRBJ1-2; a weak D match, TRBD1 (6 bases). Per the germline V gene, CDR1 is SGHDT and CDR2 is YYEEEE. V lost 3 bases to trimming and J lost 4 bases, with 13 bases between them. This CDR3 contains 14 residues. The CDR3 nucleotides are TGTGCCAGCAGCTCGTACAGGGTCCCCTATGGCTACACCTTC. Its protein product is CASSSYRVPYGYTF.

This chain joins TRBV5-1 and TRBJ2-5; 12 nucleotides agree with TRBD2. Germline trimming cut 0 bases from V and 4 bases from J; bases unmatched to any gene: 4. The CDR3 loop spans 16 amino acids. Germline V CDR1 and CDR2: SGHRS, YFSETQ. The CDR3, as DNA: TGCGCCAGCAGCTTGGAACTAGCGGGAGGAACAGAGACCCAGTACTTC. Protein product: CASSLELAGGTETQYF.

The V call is TRBV13, the J call TRBJ2-7; D unresolved. In germline, CDR1 is PRHDT, CDR2 FYEKMQ (reference sequence). This CDR3 spans 13 amino acids. V shed 3 bases and J shed 2 bases, with 8 bases lying between them. DNA of the CDR3: TGTGCCAGCAGCTTCCAGATCGCCTACGAGCAGTACTTC. Translating it yields CASSFQIAYEQYF.

This chain links TRBV6-1 with TRBJ1-5, with 11 bases identical to TRBD1. The CDR3 runs to 14 residues. Trimming at V came to 6 bases and at J to 7 bases, leaving 5 bases not matched to a gene. The germline CDR1 and CDR2 sequences are MNHNS and SASEGT. The CDR3 DNA reads as TGTGCCAGCAGAGTGGGACAGGGGGACCAGCCCCAGCATTTT. Protein sequence: CASRVGQGDQPQHF.

The chain combines TRBV7-2 with TRBJ2-7; tentatively, D is TRBD1 (6 bases). This CDR3 spans 16 amino acids. Germline CDR1 SGHTA, CDR2 FQGNSA. Trimming stripped 3 bases from V and 0 bases from J, with 15 bases between. Here the CDR3 DNA reads TGTGCCAGCAGCTTTTCAATGACAGGTGCCTCCTACGAGCAGTACTTC. This codes for CASSFSMTGASYEQYF.

The DNA of the CDR3 is TGTGCCAGCAGCAGAGGGACTACCCGAGGTAATGAGCAGTTCTTC. Protein: CASSRGTTRGNEQFF. This chain connects TRBV7-9 to TRBJ2-1, with 7 bases that match TRBD2. This CDR3 is built from 15 residues. V shed 5 bases and J 7 bases; nucleotides not matched to a gene: 11. Germline CDR1 reads SEHNR; CDR2 reads FQNEAQ (reference sequence).

The chain recombines TRBV19 with TRBJ2-7, with D possibly being TRBD2 (5 bases). Trimming took off 4 bases at V and 3 bases at J, with 10 bases between the two ends. This CDR3 is 13 amino acids long. Per the germline V gene, CDR1 is LNHDA and CDR2 is SQIVND (reference sequence). The CDR3 reads CASSRTRDYEQYF. CDR3 DNA sequence: TGTGCCAGTAGTAGAACCCGGGACTACGAGCAGTACTTC.

The chain joins TRBV30 to TRBJ1-5, with D unresolved. Trimming took off 0 bases at V and 7 bases at J, with 7 bases between the two ends. The germline gives CDR1 GTSNPN, CDR2 SVGIG (reference sequence). The length of the CDR3 is 12 residues. In DNA, the CDR3 is TGTGCCTGGAGTGTACTTCGGCAGCCCCAGCATTTT. Amino acids: CAWSVLRQPQHF. Combining the CDR3 with reference TRBV30 and TRBJ1-5 gives the whole variable domain SQTIHQWPATLVQPVGSPLSLECTVEGTSNPNLYWYRQAAGRGLQLLFYSVGIGQISSEVPQNLSASRPQDRQFILSSKKLLLSDSGFYLCAWSVLRQPQHFGDGTRLSIL.

DNA for the CDR3: TGTGCCAGCAGCCAAGATGTACTAGCGGGAGGTTACACCGGGGAGCTGTTTTTT. The encoded protein is CASSQDVLAGGYTGELFF. The chain couples TRBV4-2 to TRBJ2-2; 12 nucleotides align to TRBD2. Germline trimming cut 0 bases from V and 3 bases from J; bases unmatched to any gene: 5. Per the germline V gene, CDR1 is LGHNA and CDR2 is YNFKEQ. The CDR3 extends over 18 amino acids.

The chain combines TRBV6-5 with TRBJ1-1; D unresolved. CDR1 is MNHEY, CDR2 SVGAGI, per germline. This CDR3 has 13 amino acids. Trimming shortened V by 6 bases and J by 4 bases, and 12 bases separated the two germline ends. The CDR3 is CASSTTRLTEAFF. CDR3 in DNA: TGTGCCAGCAGCACGACAAGGCTCACTGAAGCTTTCTTT.

The genes are TRBV5-4 and TRBJ2-5; 7 bases match TRBD1. This CDR3 contains 15 residues. The germline V gene encodes CDR1 SGHNT and CDR2 YYREEE (reference sequence). V shed 4 bases, J shed 0 bases, and the junction held 6 bases outside the gene matches. For the CDR3, the DNA is TGTGCCAGCAGCCGTCCAGGACAGGACCAAGAGACCCAGTACTTC. Translating gives CASSRPGQDQETQYF.

Points on this clone: Other DNA sequences in this sample translate to the same CDR3. V and J are TRBV6-5 and TRBJ2-7, with a tentative D call TRBD1 (5 bases). This CDR3 has 13 residues. The V gene's germline CDR1 is MNHEY and CDR2 SVGAGI. V lost 2 bases, J lost 2 bases, and 7 bases lay in between. CDR3 sequence (DNA): TGTGCCAGCAGTTACGCAGGGACCTACGAGCAGTACTTC. As protein: CASSYAGTYEQYF.

The gene calls are TRBV4-3 and TRBJ1-1, with D perhaps matching TRBD1 (5 bases). Germline loops: CDR1 LGHNA, CDR2 YSLEER. CDR3 length equals 15 residues. The ends were cut back, 1 base at V and 1 base at J, with 10 bases in the middle. CDR3 nucleotides: TGCGCCAGCAGCCAAGGTCTGGGGGGGAACACTGAAGCTTTCTTT. It is translated as CASSQGLGGNTEAFF.

V is TRBV7-2 and J is TRBJ2-1; D is uncertain. The germline V gene has CDR1 SGHTA and CDR2 FQGNSA. The length of the CDR3 is 14 residues. The ends were cut back, 3 bases at V and 10 bases at J, with 16 bases in the middle. Written as DNA, the CDR3 is TGTGCCAGCAGCTTTAGGCGGAATACGAGGGAGCAGTTCTTC. Protein: CASSFRRNTREQFF. Variable domain in full (rest from reference TRBV7-2 and TRBJ2-1): GAGVSQSPSNKVTEKGKDVELRCDPISGHTALYWYRQSLGQGLEFLIYFQGNSAPDKSGLPSDRFSAERTGGSVSTLTIQRTQQEDSAVYLCASSFRRNTREQFFGPGTRLTVL.